The 19 T cell receptor beta chains below were found in one sample sequenced in a study of blood T cell repertoires in COVID-19. TCRdb's copy holds only in-frame clones and misses some; the assay was immunoSEQ multiplex PCR. The table records about 200,000 clones, more than 75% of them present only once. The sequenced material came from peripheral blood. These TCRs come from a woman of 80 years or more with acute or convalescent COVID-19.

This chain connects TRBV2 to TRBJ2-2, with 9 bases identical to TRBD2. The CDR3 covers 16 residues. CDR1 SNHLY and CDR2 FYNNEI come from the germline V gene. V gave up 4 bases and J gave up 3 bases; unmatched junction bases: 6. The CDR3 loop is CASSVAGGLDTGELFF. For the CDR3, the DNA is TGTGCCAGCAGTGTGGCGGGAGGGTTGGACACCGGGGAGCTGTTTTTT.

There are a few counts of this clone. The same CDR3 can be traced to other DNA sequences in this sample. This sequence joins TRBV9 and TRBJ1-6, with D maybe TRBD1 (5 bases). CDR1 and CDR2 (germline): SGDLS, YYNGEE. This CDR3 has 14 residues. Trimming stripped 2 bases from V and 10 bases from J, with 13 bases between. The CDR3 region is CASSVRGLGSPLHF. The CDR3 DNA reads TGTGCCAGCAGCGTGCGGGGGTTGGGCTCACCCCTCCACTTT.

The chain links TRBV11-3 to TRBJ2-7; 8 positions agree with TRBD1. The trim removed 5 bases at V and 2 bases at J, leaving 5 bases unmatched. Germline CDR1 reads SGHNT; CDR2 reads YENEEA. The CDR3 has 14 residues. The DNA for the CDR3 is TGTGCCAGCAGCCGCGGACAGGGCCCCTACGAGCAGTACTTC. Translated: CASSRGQGPYEQYF.

This chain joins TRBV25-1 and TRBJ2-7, with 8 bases matching TRBD1. CDR3 length: 13 amino acids. With 3 bases clipped from V and 5 bases from J, the junction kept 3 bases outside the gene matches. Germline CDR1 is MGHDK and CDR2 is SYGVNS. The CDR3 loop reads CASSDDRGHEQYF. CDR3 nucleotide sequence: TGTGCCAGCAGTGACGACAGGGGCCACGAGCAGTACTTC.

This clone was seen a few times. V usage is TRBV7-2 and J usage is TRBJ2-1; tentatively, D is TRBD2 (5 bases). The V gene lost 7 bases and the J gene lost 1 base, with 26 bases spanning the gap. CDR3 length: 19 residues. Germline V gives CDR1 SGHTA, CDR2 FQGNSA. CDR3 in amino acids: CASTQSHPQAVGSYNEQFF. The CDR3 nucleotides read TGTGCCAGCACCCAGTCGCACCCACAAGCGGTAGGGTCCTACAATGAGCAGTTCTTC.

This clone turned up a few times. The CDR3 nucleotides read TGCAGTGCTAGAGATCGGTGGCCCCAGCATTTT. Amino acid sequence: CSARDRWPQHF. The V call is TRBV20-1, the J call TRBJ1-5; no clear D gene. The V gene's germline CDR1 is DFQATT and CDR2 SNEGSKA (reference sequence). The V end lost 0 bases, the J end lost 9 bases, and 6 bases lay between the germline ends. The CDR3 runs to 11 residues.

The chain couples TRBV2 to TRBJ2-6; no clear D gene. The CDR3 totals 12 residues. The germline gives CDR1 SNHLY, CDR2 FYNNEI. The ends were cut back, 8 bases at V and 5 bases at J, with 7 bases in the middle. The CDR3 coding sequence is TGTGCCAGCGTCGTCCGGGCCAACGTCCTGACTTTC. Protein sequence: CASVVRANVLTF.

The genes are TRBV5-1 and TRBJ1-2, with 7 nucleotides matching TRBD1. V was clipped by 5 bases and J by 0 bases; unmatched bases: 25. CDR3 length: 21 residues. Germline CDR1 is SGHRS and CDR2 is YFSETQ. The CDR3 region has the DNA TGCGCCAGCAGTTTCGGACAGGCAGGGTTCGCTTTGCCCCCTCCTAACTATGGCTACACCTTC. The encoded protein is CASSFGQAGFALPPPNYGYTF.

This clone was counted only a few times. The chain joins TRBV19 to TRBJ1-5; D ambiguous. Deletions cut 6 bases from V and 6 bases from J, with 21 bases between. CDR3 size: 16 residues. The germline V gene has CDR1 LNHDA and CDR2 SQIVND (reference sequence). The CDR3, as DNA: TGTGCCAGTAGCCTATTGGGTACATCAGCGCGTCAGCCCCAGCATTTT. The encoded protein is CASSLLGTSARQPQHF. Using reference TRBV19 and TRBJ1-5 for the parts outside the CDR3, the full variable domain is DGGITQSPKYLFRKEGQNVTLSCEQNLNHDAMYWYRQDPGQGLRLIYYSQIVNDFQKGDIAEGYSVSREKKESFPLTVTSAQKNPTAFYLCASSLLGTSARQPQHFGDGTRLSIL.

The chain uses TRBV2 and TRBJ1-4, with D uncertain. V gave up 3 bases and J gave up 0 bases, with 5 bases separating them. This CDR3 region has 14 residues. Germline values: CDR1 SNHLY, CDR2 FYNNEI. The CDR3 nucleotides read TGTGCCAGCAGTGACAGTCCAACTAATGAAAAACTGTTTTTT. Translated, it gives CASSDSPTNEKLFF.

The V call is TRBV5-6, the J call TRBJ1-4, with D possibly being TRBD1 (6 bases). Deletions cut 4 bases from V and 8 bases from J, with 12 bases between. Germline loops: CDR1 SGHDT, CDR2 YYEEEE. This CDR3 spans 13 amino acids. For the CDR3, the DNA is TGTGCCAGCAGCATGGGGGCAGAGGAAAAACTGTTTTTT. It encodes CASSMGAEEKLFF.

As DNA, the CDR3 is TGTGCCAGCAGGCCCGCAGGGGGCGCAGGTCACGACTACACCTTC. Its translation is CASRPAGGAGHDYTF. The chain has TRBV27 and TRBJ1-2, with 8 bases aligning to TRBD1. In germline, CDR1 is MNHEY, CDR2 SMNVEV (reference sequence). CDR3 length: 15 residues. The trim removed 6 bases at V and 10 bases at J, leaving 16 bases unmatched.

The V and J genes are TRBV2 and TRBJ2-7; TRBD2 agrees at 9 bases. Germline V gene sequence: CDR1 SNHLY, CDR2 FYNNEI. The CDR3 extends over 14 amino acids. The trim removed 4 bases at V and 12 bases at J, leaving 13 bases unmatched. CDR3 bases: TGTGCCAGCAGTGGAGCGGGACTAGCTATTACGTGGTACTTC. Protein: CASSGAGLAITWYF. Drawing the rest from reference TRBV2 and TRBJ2-7, the complete variable domain is EPEVTQTPSHQVTQMGQEVILRCVPISNHLYFYWYRQILGQKVEFLVSFYNNEISEKSEIFDDQFSVERPDGSNFTLKIRSTKLEDSAMYFCASSGAGLAITWYFGPGTRLTVT.

In its sample, this clone was seen once. The chain joins TRBV5-1 to TRBJ2-5; D is possibly TRBD2 (5 bases). Per germline, CDR1 SGHRS and CDR2 YFSETQ. V was trimmed by 0 bases and J by 0 bases, leaving 6 bases between them. The CDR3 is 14 residues long. CDR3 region: CASSLGGNQETQYF. The DNA of the CDR3 is TGCGCCAGCAGCTTGGGAGGGAACCAAGAGACCCAGTACTTC.

The chain employs TRBV7-8 and TRBJ2-5; the match to TRBD2 covers 11 bases. J gave up 5 bases and V 1 base, and 9 bases lay outside the gene matches. Germline values: CDR1 SGHVS, CDR2 FQNEAQ. The CDR3 is 17 amino acids. CDR3 protein: CASSLVASGRMGETQYF. The CDR3 DNA follows: TGTGCCAGCAGCTTAGTGGCTAGCGGGAGGATGGGGGAGACCCAGTACTTC.

This chain joins TRBV5-1 and TRBJ1-4, with TRBD1 as a possible D gene (5 bases). Looked up from germline, CDR1 is SGHRS and CDR2 is YFSETQ. CDR3 size: 16 residues. V shed 1 base and J shed 3 bases, with 13 bases lying between them. The CDR3 bases are TGCGCCAGCAGCTTGCTGTTTTCAGGGTCTAATGAAAAACTGTTTTTT. It yields the protein CASSLLFSGSNEKLFF.

This clone was detected a few times. The chain employs TRBV13 and TRBJ2-5; weak D call: TRBD2 (5 bases). Trimming took off 6 bases at V and 2 bases at J, with 16 bases between the two ends. Germline V gene sequence: CDR1 PRHDT, CDR2 FYEKMQ (reference sequence). The CDR3 spans 15 residues. The CDR3 sequence is CASSSSGTGQETQYF. The CDR3 nucleotides read TGTGCCAGCAGTTCCTCGGGCACGGGGCAAGAGACCCAGTACTTC.

J is TRBJ1-1 and V is TRBV5-4; perhaps TRBD1 as D (6 bases). The CDR3 consists of 13 residues. Trimming stripped 3 bases from V and 5 bases from J, with 11 bases between. CDR1 is SGHNT, CDR2 YYREEE, per germline (reference sequence). The DNA of the CDR3 is TGTGCCAGCAGCTCAACACAGGGTACTGAAGCTTTCTTT. Translating it yields CASSSTQGTEAFF.

This clone was counted once. The CDR3, as DNA: TGTGCCAGCAGCCGGACAGGGCTCAGCTGGTACGAGCAGTACTTC. Amino acids: CASSRTGLSWYEQYF. The J gene is TRBJ2-7, the V gene TRBV6-5; TRBD1 aligns across 8 bases. V dropped 6 bases and J dropped 4; count of bases not matched to a gene: 11. Germline CDR1 reads MNHEY; CDR2 reads SVGAGI. There are 15 residues in the CDR3.